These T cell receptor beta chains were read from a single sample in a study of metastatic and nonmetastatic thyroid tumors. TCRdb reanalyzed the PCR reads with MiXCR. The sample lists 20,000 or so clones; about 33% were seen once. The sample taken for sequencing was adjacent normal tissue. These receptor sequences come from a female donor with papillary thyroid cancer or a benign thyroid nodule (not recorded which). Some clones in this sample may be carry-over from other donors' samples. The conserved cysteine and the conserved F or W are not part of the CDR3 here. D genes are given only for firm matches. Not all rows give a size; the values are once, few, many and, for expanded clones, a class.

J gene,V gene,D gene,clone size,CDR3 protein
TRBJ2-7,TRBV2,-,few,ASTIGGVSYEQY
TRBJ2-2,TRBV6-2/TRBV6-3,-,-,ASSYGRESTGELF
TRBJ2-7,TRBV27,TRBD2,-,ASSSLTSGRAYEQY
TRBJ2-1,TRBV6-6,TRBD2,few,ASTPLAGGSNYNEQF
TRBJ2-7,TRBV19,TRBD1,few,ASSPDRGDLREQY
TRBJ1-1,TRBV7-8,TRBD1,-,ASSEGTGDTEAF
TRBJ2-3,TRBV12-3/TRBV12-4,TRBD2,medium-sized,ASSHLSRGGKDTQY
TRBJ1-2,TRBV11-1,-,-,ASSSLGGGRPYGYT
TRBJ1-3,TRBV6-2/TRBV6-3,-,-,ASTIVVSGNTIY
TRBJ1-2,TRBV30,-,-,AWSPGYLEGYT
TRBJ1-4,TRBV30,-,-,AWGRASNEKLF
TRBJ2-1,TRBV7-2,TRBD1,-,ASSLDRGGDEQF
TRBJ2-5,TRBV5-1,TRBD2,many,ASSLTASGVETQY
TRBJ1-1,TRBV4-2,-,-,ASSRDSLNTEAF
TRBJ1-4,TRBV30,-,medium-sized,AWIGDSEKLF
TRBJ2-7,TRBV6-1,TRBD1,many,ASTDRGFTTYEQY
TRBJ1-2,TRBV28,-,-,ASSFGGDGYT
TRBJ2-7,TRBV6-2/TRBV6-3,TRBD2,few,ASSYSSRGGYEQY
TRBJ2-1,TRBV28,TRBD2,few,ASGRLAGGVNEQF
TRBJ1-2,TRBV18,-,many,ASSPPQGRRDYGYT
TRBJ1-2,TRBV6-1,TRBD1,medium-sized,ASSRDREGGYT
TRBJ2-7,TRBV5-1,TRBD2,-,ASSFFAGANYEQY